Reported below is one T cell receptor beta chain. Its specificity is not known. The authors prepared the TCRbeta library with unique molecular identifiers. MiXCR, run by TCRdb on the PCR reads, gives a single entry per CDR3 protein. The repertoire includes just over 950,000 distinct CDR3 sequences, around 30% of them detected once, and roughly 27% sits in the top ten. These data belong to a study of T-cell reconstitution after alpha-beta-depleted transplantation in children. Study observations and caveats: The authors attributed T-cell counts and diversity one year after transplant mostly to newly produced T cells.

The sample consisted of PBMCs, mostly from graft donor cells, taken 360 days after TCRalphabeta/CD19-depleted stem cell transplant. This receptor was taken from a boy under two years old who had a stem cell transplant for SCID, so the T cells may come from the graft donor.

For the CDR3, the DNA is TGCAGTGCTAGAGATAATTTAGGAGGGACAGGGATGGGCGAGCAGTACTTC. Protein product: CSARDNLGGTGMGEQYF. J is TRBJ2-7 and V is TRBV20-1; 9 nucleotides line up with TRBD1. CDR1 DFQATT and CDR2 SNEGSKA come from the germline V gene (reference sequence). There are 17 residues in the CDR3. Trimming removed 0 bases from V and 6 bases from J; junction bases left unmatched: 15.